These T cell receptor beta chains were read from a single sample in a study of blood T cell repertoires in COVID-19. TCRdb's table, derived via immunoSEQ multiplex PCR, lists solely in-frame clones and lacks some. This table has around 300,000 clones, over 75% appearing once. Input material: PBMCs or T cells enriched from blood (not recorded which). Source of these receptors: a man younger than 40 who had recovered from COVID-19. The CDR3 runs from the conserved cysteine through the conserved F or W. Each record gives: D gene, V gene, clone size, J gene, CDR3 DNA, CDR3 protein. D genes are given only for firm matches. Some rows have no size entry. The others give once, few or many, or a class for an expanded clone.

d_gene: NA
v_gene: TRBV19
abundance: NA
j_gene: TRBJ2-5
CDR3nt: TGTGCCAGTAGTATTAAGGCCGACATTAGCATCGCCAGGGTAATCGGACTATCCCAAGAGACCCAGTACTTC
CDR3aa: CASSIKADISIARVIGLSQETQYF

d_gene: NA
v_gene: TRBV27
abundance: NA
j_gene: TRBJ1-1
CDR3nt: TGTGCCAGCAGTTTATCCCGTAACACTGAAGCTTTCTTT
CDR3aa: CASSLSRNTEAFF

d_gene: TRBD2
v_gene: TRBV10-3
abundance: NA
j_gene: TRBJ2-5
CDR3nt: TGTGCCATCAGTGAGTCGAGCGGGGGTGGGACCCAGTACTTC
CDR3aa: CAISESSGGGTQYF

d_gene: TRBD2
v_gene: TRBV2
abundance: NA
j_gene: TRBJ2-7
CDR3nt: TGTGCCAGCACCCGGCGACTAGCGGGGAACCACGAGCAGTACTTC
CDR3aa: CASTRRLAGNHEQYF

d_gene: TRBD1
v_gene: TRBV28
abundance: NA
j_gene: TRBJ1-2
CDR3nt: TGTGCCAGCAGTCTCGACAGGGCTGGCTACACCTTC
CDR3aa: CASSLDRAGYTF

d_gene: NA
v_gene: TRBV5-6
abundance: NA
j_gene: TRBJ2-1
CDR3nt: TGTGCCAGCAGCTTGCAAGCGTCCCTGTCCTACAATGAGCAGTTCTTC
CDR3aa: CASSLQASLSYNEQFF

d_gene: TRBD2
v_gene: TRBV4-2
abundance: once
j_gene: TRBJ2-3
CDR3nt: TGTGCCAGCAGCCAAGATTTGGCTAGCGGGGAACGCACAGATACGCAGTATTTT
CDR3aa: CASSQDLASGERTDTQYF

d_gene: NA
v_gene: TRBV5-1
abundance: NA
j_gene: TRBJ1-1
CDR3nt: TGCGCCAGCAGCTGGGGCCCTGGGGACACTGAAGCTTTCTTT
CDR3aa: CASSWGPGDTEAFF

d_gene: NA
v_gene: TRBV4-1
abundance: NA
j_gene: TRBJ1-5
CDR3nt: TGCGCCAGCAGCCCTGGGACACTCCATTATAGCAATCAGCCCCAGCATTTT
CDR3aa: CASSPGTLHYSNQPQHF

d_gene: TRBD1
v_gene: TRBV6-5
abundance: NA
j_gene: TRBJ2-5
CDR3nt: TGTGCCAGCCAAAAAGACAGGGCCAGGCGGGAGACCCAGTACTTC
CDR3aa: CASQKDRARRETQYF

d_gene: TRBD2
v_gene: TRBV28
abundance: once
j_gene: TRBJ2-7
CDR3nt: TGTGCCAGCAGGCCCTCGCTGGGGGGGGTGTATGAGCAGTACTTC
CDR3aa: CASRPSLGGVYEQYF

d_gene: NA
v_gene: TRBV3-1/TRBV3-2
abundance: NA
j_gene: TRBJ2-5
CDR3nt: TGTGCCAGCAGCCAAAACGGCAGGGCGGAAGAGACCCAGTACTTC
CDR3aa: CASSQNGRAEETQYF

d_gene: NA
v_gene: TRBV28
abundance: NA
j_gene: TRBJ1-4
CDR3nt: TGTGCCAGCCTCGAGACAGGTCCAAATGAAAAACTGTTTTTT
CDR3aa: CASLETGPNEKLFF

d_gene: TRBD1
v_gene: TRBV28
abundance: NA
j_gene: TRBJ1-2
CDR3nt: TGTGCCAGCAGTTCGACAGGGATTAACTATGGCTACACCTTC
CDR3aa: CASSSTGINYGYTF

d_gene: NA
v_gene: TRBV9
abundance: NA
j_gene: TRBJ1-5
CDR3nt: TGTGCCAGCAGCGTAGAACAGGGCGGTGGGCCCCAGCATTTT
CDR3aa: CASSVEQGGGPQHF

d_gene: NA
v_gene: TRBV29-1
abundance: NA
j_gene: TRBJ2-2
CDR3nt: TGCAGCGTTTTCCTCCCAGCGAGTCACCCGAACACCGGGGAGCTGTTTTTT
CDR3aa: CSVFLPASHPNTGELFF

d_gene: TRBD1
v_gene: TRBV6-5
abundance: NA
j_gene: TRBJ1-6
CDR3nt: TGTGCCAGCAGTTACTCCAGGGACAGGTTAAAATCACCCCTCCACTTT
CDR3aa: CASSYSRDRLKSPLHF

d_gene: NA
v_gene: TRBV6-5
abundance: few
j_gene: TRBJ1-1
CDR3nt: TGTGCCAGCAGTTACTCCAGGGGAGGGACTGAAGCTTTCTTT
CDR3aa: CASSYSRGGTEAFF

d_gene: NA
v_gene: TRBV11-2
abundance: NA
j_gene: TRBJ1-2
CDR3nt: TGTGCCAGCAGCTTAGATCGGGTCTATGGCTACACCTTC
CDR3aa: CASSLDRVYGYTF

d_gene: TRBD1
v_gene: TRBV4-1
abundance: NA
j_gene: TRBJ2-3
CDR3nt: TGCGCCAGCAGCCTACGGACAGGGACTAGCACAGATACGCAGTATTTT
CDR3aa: CASSLRTGTSTDTQYF

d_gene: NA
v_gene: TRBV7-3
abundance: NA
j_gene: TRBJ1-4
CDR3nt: TGTGCCAGCAGCCCGGGACTGACAACTAATGAAAAACTGTTTTTT
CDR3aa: CASSPGLTTNEKLFF

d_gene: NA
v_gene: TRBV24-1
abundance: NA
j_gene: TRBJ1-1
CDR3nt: TGTGCCACAATGACAGGAAAGAACACTGAAGCTTTCTTT
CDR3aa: CATMTGKNTEAFF

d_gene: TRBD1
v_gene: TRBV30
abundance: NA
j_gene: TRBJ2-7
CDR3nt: TGTGCCTGCCCCCGGGACAGGGGTAGTTACGAGCAGTACTTC
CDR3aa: CACPRDRGSYEQYF

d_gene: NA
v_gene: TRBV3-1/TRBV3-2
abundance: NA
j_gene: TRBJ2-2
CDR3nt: TGTGCCAGCAGCCAAGTAGGGGGGGGCGCGAACACCGGGGAGCTGTTTTTT
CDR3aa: CASSQVGGGANTGELFF

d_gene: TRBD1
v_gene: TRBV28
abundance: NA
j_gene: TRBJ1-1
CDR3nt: TGTGCCAGCAGTCAGGGGGCGAACACTGAAGCTTTCTTT
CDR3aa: CASSQGANTEAFF

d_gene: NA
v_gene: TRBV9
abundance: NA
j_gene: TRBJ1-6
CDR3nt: TGTGCCAGCAGCCTCCTAGCGGGGGCCTATGATGGTTCACCCCTCCACTTT
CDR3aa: CASSLLAGAYDGSPLHF

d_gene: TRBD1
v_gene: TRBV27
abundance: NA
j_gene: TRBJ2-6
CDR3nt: TGTGCCAGCAGCCCGGGACAGGGTCTATCTGGGGCCAACGTCCTGACTTTC
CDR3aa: CASSPGQGLSGANVLTF

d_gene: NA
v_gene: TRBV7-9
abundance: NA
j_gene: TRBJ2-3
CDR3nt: TGTGCCAGCAGCCCCGTTTCAGATACGCAGTATTTT
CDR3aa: CASSPVSDTQYF

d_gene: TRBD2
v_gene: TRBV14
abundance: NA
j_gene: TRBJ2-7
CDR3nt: TGTGCCAGCAGCCCCGACCAGCGGGGCTACGAGCAGTACTTC
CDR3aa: CASSPDQRGYEQYF

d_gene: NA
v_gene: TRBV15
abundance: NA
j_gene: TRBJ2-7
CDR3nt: TGTGCCACCAGCAGAGCGGGGGTCTGGAGGTTCTACGAGCAGTACTTC
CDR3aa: CATSRAGVWRFYEQYF

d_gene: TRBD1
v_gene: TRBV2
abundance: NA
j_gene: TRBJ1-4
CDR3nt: TGTGCCACAGCAGTAGACAGGGGTAATGAAAAACTGTTTTTT
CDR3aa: CATAVDRGNEKLFF

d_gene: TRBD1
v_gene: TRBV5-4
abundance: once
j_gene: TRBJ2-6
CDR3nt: TGTGCCAGCAGCTTGGGGACAGGGGGTCTTTCTGGGGCCAACGTCCTGACTTTC
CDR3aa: CASSLGTGGLSGANVLTF

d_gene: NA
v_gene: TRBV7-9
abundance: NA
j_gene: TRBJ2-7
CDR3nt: TGTGCCAGCAGCCGAAGGGGGGGGCCTTCACGAAGCGACGAGCAGTACTTC
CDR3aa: CASSRRGGPSRSDEQYF

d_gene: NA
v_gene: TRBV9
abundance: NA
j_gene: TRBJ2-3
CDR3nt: TGTGCCAGCAGCCTTAGCACAGATACGCAGTATTTT
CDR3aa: CASSLSTDTQYF

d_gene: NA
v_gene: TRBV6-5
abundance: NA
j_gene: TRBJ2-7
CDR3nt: TGTGCCAGCAGTTCCAGGCGGGCGGTAAGCTACGAGCAGTACTTC
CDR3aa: CASSSRRAVSYEQYF

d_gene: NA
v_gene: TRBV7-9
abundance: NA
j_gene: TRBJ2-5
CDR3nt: TGTGCCAGCAGCTTGCGGGTAGAGACCCAGTACTTC
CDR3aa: CASSLRVETQYF

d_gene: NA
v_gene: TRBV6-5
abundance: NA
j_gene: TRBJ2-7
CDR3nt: TGTGCCACAGACAGGACCTACGAGCAGTACTTC
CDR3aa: CATDRTYEQYF

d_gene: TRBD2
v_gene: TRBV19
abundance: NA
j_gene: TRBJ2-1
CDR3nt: TGTGCCAGTAGTTCCTTGCCGGGGGGCTCCTACAATGAGCAGTTCTTC
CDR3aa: CASSSLPGGSYNEQFF

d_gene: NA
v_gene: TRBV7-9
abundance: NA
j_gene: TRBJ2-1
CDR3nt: TGTGCCAGCAGCTTAAATGCGAGGGTGGCGTTCTTC
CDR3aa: CASSLNARVAFF

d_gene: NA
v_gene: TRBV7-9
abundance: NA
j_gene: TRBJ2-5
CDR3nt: TGTGCCAGCAGCCCAGGGGGGACTTACCAAGAGACCCAGTACTTC
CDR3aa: CASSPGGTYQETQYF

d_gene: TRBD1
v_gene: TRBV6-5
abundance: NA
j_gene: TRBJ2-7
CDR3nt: TGTGCCAGCAGTTACTCGGAGACAGGGGCCGAGCAGTACTTC
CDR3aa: CASSYSETGAEQYF

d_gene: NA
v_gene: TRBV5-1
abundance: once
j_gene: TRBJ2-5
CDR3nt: TGCGCCAGCAGCTTTGACAGCCAAGAGACCCAGTACTTC
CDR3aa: CASSFDSQETQYF

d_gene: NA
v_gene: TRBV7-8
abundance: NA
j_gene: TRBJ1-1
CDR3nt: TGTGCCAGCAGCCTACGGACAGTGAGGACTGAAGCTTTCTTT
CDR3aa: CASSLRTVRTEAFF

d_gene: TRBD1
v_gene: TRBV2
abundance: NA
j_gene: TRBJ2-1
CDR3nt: TGTGCCAGCAGTAACGGACAGGGGGCCCTAAGTGAGCAGTTCTTC
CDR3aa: CASSNGQGALSEQFF

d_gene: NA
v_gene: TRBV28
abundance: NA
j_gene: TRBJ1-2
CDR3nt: TGTGCCGCTAAGACATTGAACTATGGCTACACCTTC
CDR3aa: CAAKTLNYGYTF

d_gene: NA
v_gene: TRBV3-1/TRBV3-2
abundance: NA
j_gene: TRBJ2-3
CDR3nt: TGTGCCAGCAGCGAAGGGGGGGGCACAGATACGCAGTATTTT
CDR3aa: CASSEGGGTDTQYF

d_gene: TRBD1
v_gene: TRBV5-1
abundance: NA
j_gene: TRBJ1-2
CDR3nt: TGCGCCAGCAGCTTGGGACAGGGGGGTACCTATGGCTACACCTTC
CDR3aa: CASSLGQGGTYGYTF

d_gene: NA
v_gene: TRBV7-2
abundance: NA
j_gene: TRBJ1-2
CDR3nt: TGTGCCAGCAGACTACCCTTGACAGGAAACTATGGCTACACCTTC
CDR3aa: CASRLPLTGNYGYTF

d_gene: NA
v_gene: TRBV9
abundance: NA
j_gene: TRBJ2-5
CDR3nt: TGTGCCAGCAGCCAGGCAGCTGAAGAGACCCAGTACTTC
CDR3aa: CASSQAAEETQYF

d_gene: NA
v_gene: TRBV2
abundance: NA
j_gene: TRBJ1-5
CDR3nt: TGTGCCAGCAGTGAGATAGACAGAAGTAATCAGCCCCAGCATTTT
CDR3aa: CASSEIDRSNQPQHF

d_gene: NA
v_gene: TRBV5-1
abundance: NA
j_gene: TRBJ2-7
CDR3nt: TGCGCCAGCAGCCTTAACTACGAGCAGTACTTC
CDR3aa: CASSLNYEQYF

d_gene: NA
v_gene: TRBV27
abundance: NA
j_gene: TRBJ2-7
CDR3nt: TGTGCCAGCAGTTCCGGAGGGTGGAGCGAGCAGTACTTC
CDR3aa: CASSSGGWSEQYF

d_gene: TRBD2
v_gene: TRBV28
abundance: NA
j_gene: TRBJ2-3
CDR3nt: TGTGCCAGCAGTTTCGGCCTAGCGGAGATCACAGATACGCAGTATTTT
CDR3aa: CASSFGLAEITDTQYF

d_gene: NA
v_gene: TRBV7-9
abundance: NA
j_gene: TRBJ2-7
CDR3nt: TGTGCCAGCAGCCAGGGTTCCCGGGCCTCCTACGAGCAGTACTTC
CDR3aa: CASSQGSRASYEQYF

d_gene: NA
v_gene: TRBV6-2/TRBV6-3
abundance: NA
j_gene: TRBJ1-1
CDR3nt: TGTGCCAGCAGTTACGAGTTAGCAATGAACACTGAAGCTTTCTTT
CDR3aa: CASSYELAMNTEAFF

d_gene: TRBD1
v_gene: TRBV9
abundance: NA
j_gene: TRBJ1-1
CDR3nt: TGTGCCAGCAGCGTGACCGGGACAGCCAACACTGAAGCTTTCTTT
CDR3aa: CASSVTGTANTEAFF

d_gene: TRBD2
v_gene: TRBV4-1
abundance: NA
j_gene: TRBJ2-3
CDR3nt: TGCGCCAGCAGCCCCACTAGCGGGGGGGCCGGGTCAGATACGCAGTATTTT
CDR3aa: CASSPTSGGAGSDTQYF

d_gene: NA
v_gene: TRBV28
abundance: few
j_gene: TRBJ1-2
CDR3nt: TGTGCCAGCACGGGAGGGAGCCATGGCTACACCTTC
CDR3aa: CASTGGSHGYTF

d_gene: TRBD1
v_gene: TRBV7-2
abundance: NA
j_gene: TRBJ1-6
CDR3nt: TGTGCCAGCAGCTTAGCCCGACAGGGGAACCCCCTCCACTTT
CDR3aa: CASSLARQGNPLHF

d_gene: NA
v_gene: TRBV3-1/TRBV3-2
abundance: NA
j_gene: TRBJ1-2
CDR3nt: TGTGCCAGCAGGGGGAGTGAGGGTTGGAGGAGCACCTTC
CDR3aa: CASRGSEGWRSTF